The 3 T cell receptor beta chains below all came from one sample that was sequenced in a study of blood T cells in healthy people across ages. A second PCR, run for about 6 to 11 cycles, used a sample-barcoded 5' primer plus a J-beta primer mix. TCRdb fed the 5' RACE reads into MiXCR, producing one record per CDR3 protein. The sample holds some 850,000 distinct CDR3 sequences, around 25% seen once. These data also formed part of another study, on T cells of mothers and their children.

Sample: blood. The receptors come from a boy younger than 18 in good health.

The rearrangement links TRBV20-1 to TRBJ1-4; no definite D call. The germline CDR1 and CDR2 sequences are DFQATT and SNEGSKA (reference sequence). There are 15 residues in the CDR3. The V end lost 5 bases, the J end lost 3 bases, and 16 bases lay between the germline ends. The CDR3 reads CSAYNTLRANEKLFF. CDR3 bases: TGCAGTGCTTACAATACCCTGCGGGCTAATGAAAAACTGTTTTTT.

The table lists this clonotype with a few counts. This CDR3 reads CSGETGLNTEAFF. The CDR3 DNA follows: TGCAGCGGAGAGACAGGGTTGAACACTGAAGCTTTCTTT. The J gene is TRBJ1-1, the V gene TRBV29-1, with 7 positions matching TRBD1. The V gene end was trimmed by 7 bases and the J gene end by 0 bases; junction bases not matched to a gene: 5. This CDR3 spans 13 amino acids. The germline V gene encodes CDR1 SQVTM and CDR2 ANQGSEA.

The rearrangement joins TRBV6-5 to TRBJ2-1; 7 positions agree with TRBD2. The last part of the DNA fits TRBJ2-7 better; the J call may be wrong. The CDR3 consists of 13 residues. The germline CDR1 and CDR2 sequences are MNHEY and SVGAGI. The CDR3 coding sequence is TGTGCCAGCACGGCGGGGGACCCCTACGAGCAGTACTTC. This encodes CASTAGDPYEQYF.